This T cell receptor (beta chain) was documented in a study of OX40 agonist ivuxolimab in advanced cancers. Study as a whole: Ivuxolimab, which patients received intravenously every 2 weeks, was dosed at 0.01 to 10 mg/kg. Averaging 60 years in age, with a range of about 23 to 80, the cohort was approximately 83% male. A history of anti-PD-1, anti-PD-L1 or anti-CTLA-4 therapy was acceptable, and around 36% had some.

In this sample, this clone turned up once. What it binds is unknown. Study-level results: Clonal expansion among partial responders at 0.1-3.0 mg/kg ranked near the lowest.

TCRdb keeps only in-frame clones here, not all; method: immunoSEQ multiplex PCR. Of roughly 30,000 clones listed, around 90% are singletons. The source of this sequence is an adult with an advanced solid tumor such as melanoma, head and neck, liver or kidney cancer. Sample: CD4+ or CD8+ T cells sorted from blood, taken in a trial of the OX40 agonist ivuxolimab.

CDR3 sequence: CASSLGGGTSYNSPLHF. CDR3 bases: TGTGCCAGCAGCTTAGGGGGGGGAACTTCCTATAATTCACCCCTCCACTTT. This chain uses TRBV7-9 with TRBJ1-6, with a possible D match to TRBD1 (5 bases). Germline V lookup: CDR1 SEHNR, CDR2 FQNEAQ (reference sequence). V was clipped by 1 base and J by 1 base, with 11 bases between them. This CDR3 has 17 amino acids.